What follows are 21 T cell receptor beta chains derived from one specimen sequenced in a study of T cells after posttransplantation cyclophosphamide. Treatment was busulfan-fludarabine conditioning, a marrow graft, and cyclophosphamide on days +3 and +4. Clones were read by immunoSEQ multiplex PCR, and TCRdb kept only the in-frame ones, dropping some. The sample lists 11,000 or so clones, roughly 1.9% occurring once. The material was PBMCs, obtained after allogeneic stem cell transplant with posttransplant cyclophosphamide. The receptors were gathered from a male patient in his thirties who received an allogeneic stem cell transplant from a related donor, was CMV-positive, and had no GVHD. T cells may partly derive from the graft donor.

The chain is built from TRBV18 and TRBJ1-1, with D possibly being TRBD1 (5 bases). Germline CDR1 is KGHSH and CDR2 is LQKENI. This CDR3 has 13 amino acids. Trimming shortened V by 3 bases and J by 4 bases, and 9 bases separated the two germline ends. CDR3 loop: CASSPTGGTEAFF. CDR3 DNA sequence: TGTGCCAGCTCACCCACGGGGGGCACTGAAGCTTTCTTT.

The CDR3 sequence: CASSQVRSRDTEAFF. CDR3 sequence (DNA): TGCGCCAGCAGCCAAGTACGTTCACGAGACACTGAAGCTTTCTTT. V gene TRBV4-1 combines with J gene TRBJ1-1; D uncertain. V lost 1 base and J lost 3, with 12 bases in between. This CDR3 spans 15 amino acids. Looked up from germline, CDR1 is MGHRA and CDR2 is YSYEKL.

This clone was observed a handful of times. This likely comes from a read error, as the CDR3 has no conserved phenylalanine or tryptophan at its end. V gene TRBV13 combines with J gene TRBJ2-2; D unresolved. V gave up 0 bases and J gave up 1 base, with 6 bases separating them. Germline CDR1 and CDR2: PRHDT and FYEKMQ (reference sequence). The CDR3 consists of 15 residues. CDR3 residues: CASSLGGGNTGELFL. The DNA for the CDR3 is TGTGCCAGCAGCTTAGGGGGCGGGAACACCGGGGAGCTGTTTCTT.

This clone was recorded a few times. This chain connects TRBV28 to TRBJ2-7, with 8 nucleotides matching TRBD2. CDR3 length: 14 residues. Losses at the gene ends were 5 bases for V and 4 bases for J; bases not matched to a gene: 7. Germline V lookup: CDR1 MDHEN, CDR2 SYDVKM. The CDR3 nucleotides are TGTGCCAGCAGTCGAGCGGGAGTAGGGTACGAGCAGTACTTC. Translating gives CASSRAGVGYEQYF.

In this sample, this clone turned up a few times. The chain joins TRBV4-1 to TRBJ2-3, with 8 bases lining up with TRBD2. Unmatched junction bases numbered 8, after V lost 1 base and J lost 2 bases. CDR3 length: 17 amino acids. Germline values: CDR1 MGHRA, CDR2 YSYEKL. CDR3 in amino acids: CASSQGRSGKNTDTQYF. Here the CDR3 DNA reads TGCGCCAGCAGCCAAGGCCGTAGCGGGAAGAACACAGATACGCAGTATTTT.

V gene TRBV7-6 combines with J gene TRBJ2-5; D call uncertain. The DNA end is more similar to TRBJ2-7, so the J call may be wrong. This CDR3 has 13 amino acids. Germline CDR1 and CDR2: SGHVS and FNYEAQ. CDR3 in DNA: TGTGCCAGCAGCTTAGAATTTCTCCACGAGCAGTACTTC. Its protein is CASSLEFLHEQYF.

This chain uses TRBV27 with TRBJ1-1; unclear D gene. The length of the CDR3 is 15 residues. Germline V gene sequence: CDR1 MNHEY, CDR2 SMNVEV (reference sequence). V lost 3 bases and J lost 1, with 12 bases in between. CDR3 coding DNA: TGTGCCAGCAGTTTGTATGGGAGCCCGAACACTGAAGCTTTCTTT. Protein product: CASSLYGSPNTEAFF.

This clone was picked up a small number of times. V is TRBV19 and J is TRBJ2-2; D perhaps matches TRBD2 (6 bases). Deletions cut 3 bases from V and 5 bases from J, with 10 bases between. The CDR3 is 14 amino acids. Germline V CDR1 and CDR2: LNHDA, SQIVND (reference sequence). The CDR3 DNA sequence: TGTGCCAGTAGTATCCGGGGGTTGACCGGGGAGCTGTTTTTT. It encodes CASSIRGLTGELFF.

In its sample, this clone was seen a few times. One base away lies a much larger clone, so this may be a sequencing read error. Other DNA sequences from this sample encode an identical CDR3 as well. V is TRBV27 and J is TRBJ1-6; no reliable D call. CDR1 is MNHEY and CDR2 is SMNVEV in the germline V gene (reference sequence). CDR3 length: 13 residues. The CDR3 spells CASSFGEYSPLHF. CDR3 in DNA: TGTGCCAGCAGTTTTGGGGAGTATTCACCCCTGCACTTT.

V usage is TRBV6-1 and J usage is TRBJ1-5; tentative D call: TRBD1 (6 bases). Germline assignment: CDR1 MNHNS and CDR2 SASEGT. The CDR3 contains 13 residues. The ends were cut back, 9 bases at V and 5 bases at J, with 14 bases in the middle. The CDR3 DNA follows: TGTGCCAGTCAGGGGATTTACGATCAGCCCCAGCATTTT. Translated, it gives CASQGIYDQPQHF.

This clone came up a few times. The rearrangement joins TRBV9 to TRBJ2-1; weak D call: TRBD2 (5 bases). This CDR3 region has 13 residues. V dropped 3 bases and J dropped 3 bases, with 7 bases sitting between them. Per germline, CDR1 SGDLS and CDR2 YYNGEE. The CDR3 nucleotides read TGTGCCAGCAGCGGGGGAGACTACAATGAGCAGTTCTTC. Its protein is CASSGGDYNEQFF.

The chain couples TRBV6-1 to TRBJ2-2; a weak D match, TRBD1 (6 bases). V lost 4 bases, J lost 2 bases, and 11 bases lay in between. The CDR3 extends over 15 amino acids. From germline, CDR1 is MNHNS and CDR2 SASEGT. The CDR3 spells CASSVQGVNTGELFF. CDR3 DNA sequence: TGTGCCAGCAGTGTACAGGGTGTTAACACCGGGGAGCTGTTTTTT.

This clone has only a few counts. This chain connects TRBV6-4 to TRBJ2-1, with D perhaps matching TRBD2 (5 bases). The CDR3 sequence is 12 residues long. Per germline, CDR1 MRHNA and CDR2 SNTAGT. V gave up 4 bases and J gave up 10 bases, with 11 bases separating them. CDR3 loop: CASSGGGGEQFF. The CDR3 DNA reads as TGTGCCAGCAGTGGAGGTGGAGGCGAGCAGTTCTTC.

The J gene is TRBJ2-1, the V gene TRBV7-2, with TRBD2 identical over 10 bases. With V trimmed by 6 bases and J by 4 bases, 9 bases remained unmatched. The CDR3 is made up of 16 amino acids. Germline CDR1 reads SGHTA; CDR2 reads FQGNSA. Written as DNA, the CDR3 is TGTGCCAGCAGGTCCCCCCTAGCGGGGGTATACAATGAGCAGTTCTTC. Its protein product is CASRSPLAGVYNEQFF. The whole variable domain, remainder taken from reference TRBV7-2 and TRBJ2-1, is GAGVSQSPSNKVTEKGKDVELRCDPISGHTALYWYRQSLGQGLEFLIYFQGNSAPDKSGLPSDRFSAERTGGSVSTLTIQRTQQEDSAVYLCASRSPLAGVYNEQFFGPGTRLTVL.

This clone was observed a few times. The rearrangement joins TRBV19 to TRBJ1-1, with unresolved D. Germline CDR1 and CDR2: LNHDA and SQIVND (reference sequence). The germline V and J ends were trimmed by 3 bases and 7 bases, with 15 bases remaining between them. This CDR3 is 14 amino acids long. CDR3 in DNA: TGTGCCAGTAGTATCATATCGGGGTACTTTGAAGCTTTCTTT. Translation gives CASSIISGYFEAFF.

This clone has more than one count but fewer than ten. The chain links TRBV7-7 to TRBJ2-4; maybe TRBD1 (6 bases). Germline assignment: CDR1 SSHAT and CDR2 FNYEAQ (reference sequence). Trimming left V 8 bases short and J 7 bases short, with 21 bases between. The CDR3 sequence is 15 residues long. CDR3 sequence reads: CASGPGQGYGNIQYF. CDR3 coding DNA: TGTGCCAGCGGCCCGGGACAAGGATACGGGAACATTCAGTACTTC. Full variable domain (outside the CDR3, taken from reference TRBV7-7 and TRBJ2-4): GAGVSQSPRYKVTKRGQDVTLRCDPISSHATLYWYQQALGQGPEFLTYFNYEAQPDKSGLPSDRFSAERPEGSISTLTIQRTEQRDSAMYRCASGPGQGYGNIQYFGAGTRLSVL.

This clone was detected only a few times. This chain links TRBV7-2 with TRBJ2-7; the match to TRBD1 covers 7 bases. J gave up 2 bases and V 2 bases, and 3 bases lay outside the gene matches. Germline V gives CDR1 SGHTA, CDR2 FQGNSA. CDR3 length: 14 residues. The CDR3 sequence is CASSLQGQTYEQYF. CDR3 bases: TGTGCCAGCAGCTTACAGGGACAGACCTACGAGCAGTACTTC.

The chain uses TRBV18 and TRBJ2-5; the D gene is possibly TRBD2 (5 bases). TRBJ2-7 matches the DNA end more closely, so the J call is doubtful. Germline V gene lookup returns CDR1 KGHSH and CDR2 LQKENI. The CDR3 contains 17 residues. The CDR3 protein is CASSPTGVGPGSYEQYF. The CDR3 DNA is TGTGCCAGCTCACCGACCGGGGTAGGGCCGGGCTCCTACGAGCAGTACTTC.

This clone was seen more than once but under ten times. The chain combines TRBV5-1 with TRBJ2-3; TRBD2 aligns across 10 bases. This CDR3 region has 14 residues. V lost 9 bases, J lost 5 bases, and 9 bases stayed unmatched. Germline values: CDR1 SGHRS, CDR2 YFSETQ. CDR3 in DNA: TGCGCCACCTCAGGTCAGCGGGAGGGAGATACGCAGTATTTT. Amino acids: CATSGQREGDTQYF.

A few counts support this clone. This chain joins TRBV7-9 and TRBJ2-2; 8 bases are shared with TRBD2. The CDR3 runs to 15 residues. Per the germline V gene, CDR1 is SEHNR and CDR2 is FQNEAQ (reference sequence). V was pared by 6 bases and J by 7 bases, with 10 bases of the junction left unmatched. CDR3 in amino acids: CASRHRAGEDGELFF. DNA of the CDR3: TGTGCCAGCAGGCATAGAGCGGGAGAGGACGGGGAGCTGTTTTTT.

This clone was observed a handful of times. V gene TRBV11-2 combines with J gene TRBJ1-1, with D perhaps TRBD1 (5 bases). The length of the CDR3 is 17 residues. Trimming took off 0 bases at V and 2 bases at J, with 16 bases between the two ends. The germline gives CDR1 SGHAT, CDR2 FQNNGV. The CDR3 DNA sequence: TGTGCCAGCAGCTTAGAATGGAAAGGGAGGACAAACACTGAAGCTTTCTTT. Translating gives CASSLEWKGRTNTEAFF.